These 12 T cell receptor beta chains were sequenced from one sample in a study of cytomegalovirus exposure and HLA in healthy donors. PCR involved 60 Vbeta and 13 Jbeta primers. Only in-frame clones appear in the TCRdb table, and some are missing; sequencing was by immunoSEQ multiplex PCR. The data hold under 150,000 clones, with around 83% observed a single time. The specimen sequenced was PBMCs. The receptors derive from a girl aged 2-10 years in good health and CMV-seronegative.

DNA of the CDR3: TGTGCCAGCAGCTTGGGGGGGAACGGGTACAATCAGCCCCAGCATTTT. The encoded protein is CASSLGGNGYNQPQHF. This chain uses TRBV7-9 with TRBJ1-5; TRBD1 might be the D (5 bases). The CDR3 runs 16 residues. Germline lookup yields CDR1 SEHNR and CDR2 FQNEAQ (reference sequence). The V end was cut by 3 bases, the J end by 3 bases, with 15 bases between.

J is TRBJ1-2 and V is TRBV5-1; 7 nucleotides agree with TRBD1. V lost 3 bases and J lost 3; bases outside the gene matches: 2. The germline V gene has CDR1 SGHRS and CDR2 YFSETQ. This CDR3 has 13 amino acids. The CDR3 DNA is TGCGCCAGCAGCTCAACAGGGGACTATGGCTACACCTTC. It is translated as CASSSTGDYGYTF.

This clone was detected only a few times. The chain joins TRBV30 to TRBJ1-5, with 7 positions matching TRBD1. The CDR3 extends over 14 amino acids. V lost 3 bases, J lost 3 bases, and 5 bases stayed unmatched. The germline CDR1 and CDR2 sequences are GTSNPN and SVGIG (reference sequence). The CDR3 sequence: CAWSEGQLNQPQHF. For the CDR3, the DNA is TGTGCCTGGAGCGAGGGACAGCTCAATCAGCCCCAGCATTTT.

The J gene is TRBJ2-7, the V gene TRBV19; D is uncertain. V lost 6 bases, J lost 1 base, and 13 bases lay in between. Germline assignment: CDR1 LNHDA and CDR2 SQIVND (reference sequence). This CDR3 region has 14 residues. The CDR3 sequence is CASSPTVGSYEQYF. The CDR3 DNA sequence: TGTGCCAGTAGCCCCACAGTAGGATCCTACGAGCAGTACTTC.

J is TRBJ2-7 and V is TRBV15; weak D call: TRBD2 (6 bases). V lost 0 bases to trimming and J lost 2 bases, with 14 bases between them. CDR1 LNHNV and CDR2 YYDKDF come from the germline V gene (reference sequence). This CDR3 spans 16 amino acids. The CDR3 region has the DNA TGTGCCACCAGCAGAGATTCGGGAGACCTAACCTACGAGCAGTACTTC. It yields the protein CATSRDSGDLTYEQYF.

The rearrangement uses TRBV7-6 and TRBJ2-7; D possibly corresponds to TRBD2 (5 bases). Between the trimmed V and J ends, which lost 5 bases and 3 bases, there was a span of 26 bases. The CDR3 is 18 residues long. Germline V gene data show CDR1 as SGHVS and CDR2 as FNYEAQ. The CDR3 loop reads CASSPTLGEPGQVYEQYF. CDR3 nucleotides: TGTGCCAGCAGCCCCACCCTCGGGGAACCCGGTCAGGTCTACGAGCAGTACTTC.

CDR3 in DNA: TGTGCCAGCAGCTCACCCCCCAGAACTCTAGCGGGGGGGATTCAAGAGACCCAGTACTTC. Residues: CASSSPPRTLAGGIQETQYF. The chain joins TRBV5-8 to TRBJ2-5; TRBD2 aligns across 12 bases. Germline V gene sequence: CDR1 SGHTS, CDR2 YDEGEE. This CDR3 is 20 amino acids long. The J segment lost 2 bases and the V segment lost 3 bases, leaving 17 bases of the junction unmatched.

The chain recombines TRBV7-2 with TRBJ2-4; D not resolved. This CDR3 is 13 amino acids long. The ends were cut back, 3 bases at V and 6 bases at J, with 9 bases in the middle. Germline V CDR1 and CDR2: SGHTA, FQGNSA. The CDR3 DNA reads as TGTGCCAGCAGCTTTGCTGGCACAAACATTCAGTACTTC. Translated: CASSFAGTNIQYF.

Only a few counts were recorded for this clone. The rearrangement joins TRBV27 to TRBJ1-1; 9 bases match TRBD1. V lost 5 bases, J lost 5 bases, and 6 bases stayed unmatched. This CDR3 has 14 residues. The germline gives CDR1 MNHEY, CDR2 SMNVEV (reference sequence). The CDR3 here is CASSPQGAGTEAFF. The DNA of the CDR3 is TGTGCCAGCAGTCCACAGGGGGCCGGTACTGAAGCTTTCTTT.

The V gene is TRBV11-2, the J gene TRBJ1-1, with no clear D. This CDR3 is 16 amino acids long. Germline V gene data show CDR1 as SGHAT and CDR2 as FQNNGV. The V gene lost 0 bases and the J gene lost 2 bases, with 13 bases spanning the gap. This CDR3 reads CASSLDQAGFNTEAFF. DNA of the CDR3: TGTGCCAGCAGCTTAGATCAAGCGGGCTTCAACACTGAAGCTTTCTTT.

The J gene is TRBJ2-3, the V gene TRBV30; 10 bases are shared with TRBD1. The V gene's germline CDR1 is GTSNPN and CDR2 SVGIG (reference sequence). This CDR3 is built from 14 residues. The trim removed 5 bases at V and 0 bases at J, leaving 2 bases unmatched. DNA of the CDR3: TGTGCCTGGGGACAGGGGGTAAGCACAGATACGCAGTATTTT. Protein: CAWGQGVSTDTQYF.

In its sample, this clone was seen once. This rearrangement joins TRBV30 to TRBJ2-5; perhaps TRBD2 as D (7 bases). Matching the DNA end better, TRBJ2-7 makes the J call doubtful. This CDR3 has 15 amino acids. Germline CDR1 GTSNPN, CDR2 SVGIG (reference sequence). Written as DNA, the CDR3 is TGTGCCTGGACCCACGGGGGGCAGGCTGGGTACGAGCAGTACTTC. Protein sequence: CAWTHGGQAGYEQYF.